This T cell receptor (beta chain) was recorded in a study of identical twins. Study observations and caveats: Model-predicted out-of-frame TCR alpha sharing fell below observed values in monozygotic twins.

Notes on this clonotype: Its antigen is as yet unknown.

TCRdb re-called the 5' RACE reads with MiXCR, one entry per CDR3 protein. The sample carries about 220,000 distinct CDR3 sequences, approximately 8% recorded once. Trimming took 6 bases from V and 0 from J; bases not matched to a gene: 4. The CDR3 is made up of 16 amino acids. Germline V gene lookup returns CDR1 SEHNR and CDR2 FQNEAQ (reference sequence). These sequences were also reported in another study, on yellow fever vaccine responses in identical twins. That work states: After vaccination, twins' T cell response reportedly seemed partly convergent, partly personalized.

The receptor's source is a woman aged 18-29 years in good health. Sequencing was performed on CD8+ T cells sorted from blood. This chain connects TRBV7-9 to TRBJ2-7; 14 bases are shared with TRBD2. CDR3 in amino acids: CASRHGTSGSSYEQYF. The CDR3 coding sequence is TGTGCCAGCAGACACGGGACTAGCGGGAGCTCCTACGAGCAGTACTTC.